The T cell receptor beta chain described here comes from a study of blood T cell repertoires in COVID-19. Study-level background: The cDNA or gDNA used as material had been derived from T cells, B-cell-depleted T cells, or PBMCs.

Original methodology: Amplification of reference gene primers was used by the study to estimate nucleated cell counts. The method was immunoSEQ multiplex PCR; TCRdb's version includes in-frame clones alone and lacks a portion of them. The V and J calls and clone size were taken over from that table, and D and trimming were inferred from the DNA. Among approximately 110,000 clones listed, approximately 84% were seen once. The receptor was isolated from a man aged 40-55 years with acute or convalescent COVID-19. Sequencing was performed on peripheral blood.

The CDR3 sequence: CASSLGVGPSGGGKDTQYF. Written as DNA, the CDR3 is TGTGCCAGCAGCTTAGGTGTTGGGCCCAGCGGGGGCGGAAAAGATACGCAGTATTTT. The chain carries TRBV13 and TRBJ2-3, with 8 bases aligning to TRBD2. V dropped 0 bases and J dropped 5; count of bases not matched to a gene: 16. The CDR3 has 19 amino acids. Germline CDR1 reads PRHDT; CDR2 reads FYEKMQ (reference sequence).